The clone carrying this T cell receptor beta chain is labeled as medium-sized (0.01 to 0.1%). These data belong to a study of spatial heterogeneity in lung cancer. On the study more broadly: Alpha-chain sequences were detected in numbers that were consistently lower than beta-chain sequences. The library had UMIs, and each TCR and UMI pair averaged more than ten raw reads.

Time point in this sample: sample taken at primary tumor resection. Whole RNA came from tumor, nontumor lung or frozen PBMC and was sequenced without being sorted. The donors, roughly 70 patients with untreated early-stage non-small cell lung cancer, provided the samples. The library protocol tagged each TCR cDNA with a unique molecular identifier. TCRdb recomputed calls from the 5' RACE reads with MiXCR, one row per CDR3 protein. The sample records 15,000 to 20,000 distinct CDR3 sequences, about 22% being singletons. Germline CDR1 LNHDA, CDR2 SQIVND (reference sequence). The germline V and J ends were trimmed by 3 bases and 5 bases, with 13 bases remaining between them. CDR3 size: 14 residues.

The sequencing used PBMCs, collected at surgery. V and J are TRBV19 and TRBJ1-1, with D unresolved. This sequence was found in a female donor with early-stage non-small cell lung cancer. This CDR3 is CASSMGGIDTEAFF. The CDR3 nucleotides are TGTGCCAGTAGTATGGGCGGAATTGATACTGAAGCTTTCTTT. The full variable domain, in which reference TRBV19 and TRBJ1-1 provide the parts outside the CDR3, is DGGITQSPKYLFRKEGQNVTLSCEQNLNHDAMYWYRQDPGQGLRLIYYSQIVNDFQKGDIAEGYSVSREKKESFPLTVTSAQKNPTAFYLCASSMGGIDTEAFFGQGTRLTVV.